This note documents a single TCR beta chain sequence. This sample was taken from a study of monozygotic twins with inflammatory bowel disease. This CDR3 has 15 amino acids. Looked up from germline, CDR1 is SEHNR and CDR2 is FQNEAQ (reference sequence). Input per TCR library consisted of approximately 3.5 ug of total RNA. There were eight separate reactions per sample in which cDNA was made. TCRdb reworked the 5' RACE reads into one entry per CDR3 protein, no DNA. Its clone listing holds some 400,000 distinct CDR3 sequences. Donors each gave 2 to 2.5 ml of blood. This chain joins TRBV7-9 and TRBJ2-1. The TCR comes from a human donor with ulcerative colitis or Crohn's disease, or a healthy co-twin of an affected twin (not recorded which). Sequencing used blood. CDR3 protein: CASSPDQSSYNEQFF.